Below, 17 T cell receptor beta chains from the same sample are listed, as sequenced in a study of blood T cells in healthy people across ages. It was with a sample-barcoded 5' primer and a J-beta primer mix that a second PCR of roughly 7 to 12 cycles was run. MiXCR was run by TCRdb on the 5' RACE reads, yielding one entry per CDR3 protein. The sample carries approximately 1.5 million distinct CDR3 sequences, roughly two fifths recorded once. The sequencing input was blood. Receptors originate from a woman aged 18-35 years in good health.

CDR3 DNA: TGCGCCAGCAGCCCGGGACTAGATGATGCAGATACGCAGTATTTT. Translating gives CASSPGLDDADTQYF. This chain links TRBV5-1 with TRBJ2-3; 8 nucleotides line up with TRBD2. V was pared by 4 bases and J by 4 bases, with 8 bases of the junction left unmatched. Looked up from germline, CDR1 is SGHRS and CDR2 is YFSETQ. The length of the CDR3 is 15 residues.

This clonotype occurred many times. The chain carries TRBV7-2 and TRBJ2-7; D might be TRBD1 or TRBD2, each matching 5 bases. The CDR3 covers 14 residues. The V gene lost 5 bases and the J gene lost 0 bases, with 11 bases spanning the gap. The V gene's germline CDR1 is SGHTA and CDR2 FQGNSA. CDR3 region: CASSRGRSSYEQYF. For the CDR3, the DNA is TGTGCCAGCAGCCGGGGACGGAGCTCCTACGAGCAGTACTTC.

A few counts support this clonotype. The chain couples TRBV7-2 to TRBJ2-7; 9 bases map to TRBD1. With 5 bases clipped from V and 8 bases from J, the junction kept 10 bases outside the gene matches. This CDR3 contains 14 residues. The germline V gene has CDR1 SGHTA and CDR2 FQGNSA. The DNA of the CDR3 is TGTGCCAGCAGCCTCAAGGGGACAGGGATCCAGCAGTACTTC. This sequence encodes CASSLKGTGIQQYF.

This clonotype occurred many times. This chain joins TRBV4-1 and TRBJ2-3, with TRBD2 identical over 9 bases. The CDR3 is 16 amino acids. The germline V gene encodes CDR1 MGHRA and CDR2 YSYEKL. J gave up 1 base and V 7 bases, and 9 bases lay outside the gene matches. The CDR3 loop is CASNPGAGGRTDTQYF. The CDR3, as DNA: TGCGCCAGCAATCCGGGAGCGGGGGGCCGCACAGATACGCAGTATTTT.

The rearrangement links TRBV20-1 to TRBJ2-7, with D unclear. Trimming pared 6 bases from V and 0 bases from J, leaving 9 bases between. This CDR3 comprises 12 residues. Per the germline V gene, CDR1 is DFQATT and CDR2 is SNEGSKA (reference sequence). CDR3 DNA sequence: TGCAGTGCCAAGGCGGACTCCTACGAGCAGTACTTC. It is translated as CSAKADSYEQYF.

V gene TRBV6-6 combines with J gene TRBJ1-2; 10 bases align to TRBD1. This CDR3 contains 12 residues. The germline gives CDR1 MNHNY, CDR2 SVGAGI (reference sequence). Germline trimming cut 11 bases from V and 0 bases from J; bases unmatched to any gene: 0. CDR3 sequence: CADRGPNYGYTF. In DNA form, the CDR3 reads TGTGCCGACAGGGGGCCTAACTATGGCTACACCTTC.

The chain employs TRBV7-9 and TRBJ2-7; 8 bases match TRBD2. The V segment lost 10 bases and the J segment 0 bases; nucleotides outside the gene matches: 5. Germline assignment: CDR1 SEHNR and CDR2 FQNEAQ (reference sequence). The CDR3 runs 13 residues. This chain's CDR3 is CATRGGSSYEQYF. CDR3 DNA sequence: TGTGCCACGCGCGGGGGGAGCTCCTACGAGCAGTACTTC. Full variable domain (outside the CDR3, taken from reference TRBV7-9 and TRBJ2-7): DTGVSQNPRHKITKRGQNVTFRCDPISEHNRLYWYRQTLGQGPEFLTYFQNEAQLEKSRLLSDRFSAERPKGSFSTLEIQRTEQGDSAMYLCATRGGSSYEQYFGPGTRLTVT.

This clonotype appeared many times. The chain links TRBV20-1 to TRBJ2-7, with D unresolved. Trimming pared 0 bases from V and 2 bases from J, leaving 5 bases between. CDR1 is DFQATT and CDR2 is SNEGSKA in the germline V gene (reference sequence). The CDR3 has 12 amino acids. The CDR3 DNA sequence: TGCAGTGCTAGAGATCGCCCCTACGAGCAGTACTTC. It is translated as CSARDRPYEQYF.

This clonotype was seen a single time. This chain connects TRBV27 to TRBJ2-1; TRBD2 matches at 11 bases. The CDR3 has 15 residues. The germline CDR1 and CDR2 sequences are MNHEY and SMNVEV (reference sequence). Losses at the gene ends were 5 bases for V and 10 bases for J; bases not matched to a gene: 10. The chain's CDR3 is CASSPLAGGSGEQFF. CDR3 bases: TGTGCCAGCAGTCCATTAGCGGGAGGGTCAGGGGAGCAGTTCTTC.

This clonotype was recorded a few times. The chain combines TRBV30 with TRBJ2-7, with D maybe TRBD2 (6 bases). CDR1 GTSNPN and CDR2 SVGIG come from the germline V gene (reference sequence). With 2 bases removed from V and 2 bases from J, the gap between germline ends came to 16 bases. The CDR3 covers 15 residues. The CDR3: CAWSFHGGFAYEQYF. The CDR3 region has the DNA TGTGCCTGGAGTTTCCACGGGGGATTTGCCTACGAGCAGTACTTC.

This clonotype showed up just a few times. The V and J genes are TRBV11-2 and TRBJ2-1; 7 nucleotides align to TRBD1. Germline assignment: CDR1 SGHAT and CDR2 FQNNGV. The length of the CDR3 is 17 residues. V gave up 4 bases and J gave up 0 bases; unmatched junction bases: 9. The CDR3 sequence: CASSSYPHRGSYNEQFF. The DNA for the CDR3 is TGTGCCAGCAGCTCCTATCCCCACAGGGGCTCCTACAATGAGCAGTTCTTC. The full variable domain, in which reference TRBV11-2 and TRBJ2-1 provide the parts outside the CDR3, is EAGVAQSPRYKIIEKRQSVAFWCNPISGHATLYWYQQILGQGPKLLIQFQNNGVVDDSQLPKDRFSAERLKGVDSTLKIQPAKLEDSAVYLCASSSYPHRGSYNEQFFGPGTRLTVL.

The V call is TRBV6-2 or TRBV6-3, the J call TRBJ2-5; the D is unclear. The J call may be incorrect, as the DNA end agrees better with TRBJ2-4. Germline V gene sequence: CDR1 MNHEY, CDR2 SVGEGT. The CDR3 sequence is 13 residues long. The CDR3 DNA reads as TGTGCCAGCAGTTACTTAGGGAAAAACATTCAGTACTTC. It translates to CASSYLGKNIQYF.

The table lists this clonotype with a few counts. The DNA for the CDR3 is TGTGCCAGCAGTTTATCGCAGAGCACAGATACGCAGTATTTT. This sequence encodes CASSLSQSTDTQYF. This rearrangement joins TRBV28 to TRBJ2-3; D remains unclear. The germline V gene encodes CDR1 MDHEN and CDR2 SYDVKM. Deletions cut 1 base from V and 0 bases from J, with 5 bases between. The CDR3 length is 14 residues.

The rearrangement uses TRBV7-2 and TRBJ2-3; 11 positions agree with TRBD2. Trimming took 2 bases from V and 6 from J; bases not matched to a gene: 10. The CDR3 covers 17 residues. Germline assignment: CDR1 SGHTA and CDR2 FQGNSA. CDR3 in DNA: TGTGCCAGCAGCTTAAGGGGCGTTAGCGGGGGGGTTGATACGCAGTATTTT. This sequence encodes CASSLRGVSGGVDTQYF.

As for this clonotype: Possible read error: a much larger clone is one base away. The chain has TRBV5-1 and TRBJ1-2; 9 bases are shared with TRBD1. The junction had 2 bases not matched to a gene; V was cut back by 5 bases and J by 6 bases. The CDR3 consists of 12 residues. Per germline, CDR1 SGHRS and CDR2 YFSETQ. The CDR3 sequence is CASRWDRDGYTF. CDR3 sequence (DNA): TGCGCCAGCAGGTGGGACAGGGATGGCTACACCTTC.

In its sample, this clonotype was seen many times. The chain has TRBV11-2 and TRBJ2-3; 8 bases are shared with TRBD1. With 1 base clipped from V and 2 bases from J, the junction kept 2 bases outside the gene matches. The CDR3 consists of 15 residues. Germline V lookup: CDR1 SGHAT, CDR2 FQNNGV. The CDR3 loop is CASSLGTGPTDTQYF. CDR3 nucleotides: TGTGCCAGCAGCTTAGGGACAGGGCCCACAGATACGCAGTATTTT.

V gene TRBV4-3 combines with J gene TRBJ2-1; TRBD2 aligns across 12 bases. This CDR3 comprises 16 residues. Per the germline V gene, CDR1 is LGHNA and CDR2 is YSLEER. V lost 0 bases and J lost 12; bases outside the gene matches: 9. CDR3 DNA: TGCGCCAGCAGCCAAGATTGGCTAGCGGGAGGGCTCTGGCAGTTCTTC. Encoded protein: CASSQDWLAGGLWQFF.